These T cell receptor beta chains were read from a single sample in a study of blood T cell repertoires in COVID-19. Profiled with immunoSEQ multiplex PCR; TCRdb holds only in-frame clones, not every one. The data contain 200,000 to 300,000 clones, roughly 82% of them singletons. The material sequenced was peripheral blood. All receptors derive from a man older than 75 with acute or convalescent COVID-19. Each CDR3 is given with its conserved first and last residue. The D gene is left open where the match is weak. The size of a clone is reported for some rows only, either as once, few or many, or as a class for expanded clones.

.,TRBJ1-5,TRBV28,15,.,TGTGCCAGCACGGACTCGACAGGTCATAATCAGCCCCAGCATTTT,CASTDSTGHNQPQHF
.,TRBJ2-4,TRBV7-9,18,.,TGTGCCAGCAGCTTAGGATCTGGCAGGGCGGGGGCCAAAAACATTCAGTACTTC,CASSLGSGRAGAKNIQYF
.,TRBJ2-3,TRBV9,15,TRBD1,TGTGCCAGCAGCGTAGGGACAGGGGGCACAGATACGCAGTATTTT,CASSVGTGGTDTQYF
.,TRBJ1-1,TRBV5-1,14,.,TGCGCCAGCAGCCTGTTAGGGGAGAACACTGAAGCTTTCTTT,CASSLLGENTEAFF
.,TRBJ2-5,TRBV12-5,14,.,TGTGCTAGTGGTAGAACGGAGACCCAAGAGACCCAGTACTTC,CASGRTETQETQYF
.,TRBJ1-6,TRBV7-6,15,TRBD1,TGTGCCAGCAGCTTAGAAGGGACAGGGGATTCACCCCTCCACTTT,CASSLEGTGDSPLHF
.,TRBJ1-6,TRBV14,14,.,TGTGCCAGCAGCCCATGGCCCTATAATTCACCCCTCCACTTT,CASSPWPYNSPLHF
.,TRBJ1-1,TRBV7-2,14,.,TGTGCCAGCAGCCCCATGGGGGGTAGTACTGAAGCTTTCTTT,CASSPMGGSTEAFF
.,TRBJ2-7,TRBV4-2,16,TRBD1,TGTGCCAGCAGCCACCCGTCCGGGACAGGGACGGGCGAGCAGTACTTC,CASSHPSGTGTGEQYF
.,TRBJ2-3,TRBV28,15,TRBD2,TGTGCCAGCAGTGGGGGAGGGGGACTAGCCTATACGCAGTATTTT,CASSGGGGLAYTQYF
.,TRBJ1-4,TRBV21-1,18,.,TGTGCCAGCAGCTCCCGGGACAGGGGCACTTCAACTAATGAAAAACTGTTTTTT,CASSSRDRGTSTNEKLFF
.,TRBJ1-2,TRBV5-4,14,.,TGTGCCAGCAGCTTGGACCCGAGAGAAAGTGTCTACACCTTC,CASSLDPRESVYTF
.,TRBJ1-5,TRBV28,14,.,TGTGCCAGCAGTTTCTCTCTTATGTATCAGCCCCAGCATTTT,CASSFSLMYQPQHF
.,TRBJ1-4,TRBV7-9,13,.,TGTGCCAGCAGCTTAGCCGCGAAGGAAAAACTGTTTTTT,CASSLAAKEKLFF
.,TRBJ1-5,TRBV10-3,16,TRBD1,TGTGCCATCAGTGAGGGGGACAGGGGTCGGAATCAGCCCCAGCATTTT,CAISEGDRGRNQPQHF
once,TRBJ2-1,TRBV7-9,15,.,TGTGCCAGCAGCTTACGGTTAGCCGCCTACAATGAGCAGTTCTTC,CASSLRLAAYNEQFF
.,TRBJ1-1,TRBV5-1,14,.,TGCGCCAGCAGCTTACAGCCGTTGAACACTGAAGCTTTCTTT,CASSLQPLNTEAFF
.,TRBJ2-7,TRBV3-1/TRBV3-2,11,.,TGTGCCAGCAGCTCTCTCTACGAGCAGTACTTC,CASSSLYEQYF
.,TRBJ2-1,TRBV12-3/TRBV12-4,11,.,TGTGCCAGCAGCTGGAGCCGTGAGCAGTTCTTC,CASSWSREQFF
.,TRBJ1-1,TRBV6-2/TRBV6-3,15,.,TGTGCCAGCAGTTTGGGCCGGGACACGAACACTGAAGCTTTCTTT,CASSLGRDTNTEAFF
.,TRBJ2-7,TRBV3-1/TRBV3-2,15,.,TGTGCCAGCAGCCAAGTTTTCTCCGCACTCTACGAGCAGTACTTC,CASSQVFSALYEQYF
.,TRBJ2-4,TRBV11-2,16,TRBD1,TGTGCCAGCAGAACAACCGGGACAGGGGGCGGAAACATTCAGTACTTC,CASRTTGTGGGNIQYF
.,TRBJ2-3,TRBV7-8,14,.,TGTGCCAGCAGCTTAGTGCCCCAGGGGGATACGCAGTATTTT,CASSLVPQGDTQYF
.,TRBJ1-3,TRBV7-8,14,.,TGTGCCAGCAGCCAAGGACTGTGGAGAAACACCATATATTTT,CASSQGLWRNTIYF
.,TRBJ2-1,TRBV9,16,.,TGTGCCAGCAGCGCCTCGAACAGGAGCTCCTACAATGAGCAGTTCTTC,CASSASNRSSYNEQFF